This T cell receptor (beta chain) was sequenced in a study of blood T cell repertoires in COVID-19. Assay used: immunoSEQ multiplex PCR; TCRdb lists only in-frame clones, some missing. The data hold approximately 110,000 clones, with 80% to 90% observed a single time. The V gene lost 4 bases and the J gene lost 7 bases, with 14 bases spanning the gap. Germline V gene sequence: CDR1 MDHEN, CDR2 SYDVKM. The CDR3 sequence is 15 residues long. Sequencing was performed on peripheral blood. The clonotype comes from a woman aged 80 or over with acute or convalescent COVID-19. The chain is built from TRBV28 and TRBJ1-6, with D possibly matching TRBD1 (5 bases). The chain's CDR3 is CASSSPDIMNSPLHF. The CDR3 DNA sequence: TGTGCCAGCAGTTCCCCGGACATCATGAATTCACCCCTCCACTTT.